Below, 3 T cell receptor beta chains from the same sample are listed, as sequenced in a study of Ad26.COV2.S vaccination and SARS-CoV-2 variants. Documented treatment: some 19 received Ad26.COV2.S at low or high dose, single or two shots; about 5 received placebo; per-sample allocation not given. Sampling occurred on day 63 after the first vaccine or placebo injection. Repertoires were generated with immunoSEQ multiplex PCR, while TCRdb's copy carries only in-frame clones and drops some. The data contain 500,000 or so clones, about 91% of them singletons. The source was peripheral blood, collected in a trial of Ad26.COV2.S vaccine versus placebo. These receptors originate from a person aged 18-65 years who received the Ad26.COV2.S COVID-19 vaccine or a placebo.

This chain links TRBV7-2 with TRBJ2-2; 13 bases fit TRBD2. The length of the CDR3 is 15 residues. With 4 bases clipped from V and 6 bases from J, the junction kept 2 bases outside the gene matches. Germline CDR1 is SGHTA and CDR2 is FQGNSA. The CDR3 bases are TGTGCCAGCAGCTGGGGACTAGCGGGGTCCGGGGAGCTGTTTTTT. This sequence encodes CASSWGLAGSGELFF.

The J gene is TRBJ1-2, the V gene TRBV5-8; 11 nucleotides match TRBD1. V gave up 2 bases and J gave up 14 bases; unmatched junction bases: 11. The CDR3 sequence is 14 residues long. Germline assignment: CDR1 SGHTS and CDR2 YDEGEE. CDR3 in amino acids: CASSFTGQGAQETF. As DNA, the CDR3 is TGTGCCAGCAGCTTTACCGGACAGGGGGCACAGGAGACCTTC.

The rearrangement links TRBV5-4 to TRBJ1-4; weak D call: TRBD1 (6 bases). Germline loops: CDR1 SGHNT, CDR2 YYREEE (reference sequence). Trimming shortened V by 4 bases and J by 7 bases, and 17 bases separated the two germline ends. This CDR3 is built from 15 residues. This chain's CDR3 is CASSLGGGRREKLFF. The CDR3 region has the DNA TGTGCCAGCAGCCTAGGCGGGGGGCGGCGTGAAAAACTGTTTTTT.